These T cell receptor beta chains were read from a single sample in a study of T cell changes during pregnancy in multiple sclerosis. The data were produced by immunoSEQ multiplex PCR, yet TCRdb's version contains in-frame clones alone and is incomplete. The sample shows around 100,000 clones, about 91% of them seen only once. The sample was peripheral blood, taken in the second trimester of pregnancy. These receptors were collected from a female donor with multiple sclerosis, enrolled in a pregnancy study. Each CDR3 is given with its conserved first and last residue. D genes are given only for firm matches. Some rows have no size entry. The others give once, few or many, or a class for an expanded clone.

few 15 TRBJ2-2 NA TRBV2 TGTGCCAGCAGGGGTTTTGGCGGGGTTGCCGGGGAGCTGTTTTTT CASRGFGGVAGELFF
NA 15 TRBJ2-5 TRBD2 TRBV6-5 TGTGCCAGCAGTTCCCCGGGGGGGGAGTTGGAGACCCAGTACTTC CASSSPGGELETQYF
NA 15 TRBJ1-1 NA TRBV5-5 TGTGCCAGCAGCTTGGCCGCAGGGCCGAACACTGAAGCTTTCTTT CASSLAAGPNTEAFF
NA 15 TRBJ1-4 NA TRBV7-8 TGTGCCAGCAGCTTAAGCGGGGGGCGCGATGAAAAACTGTTTTTT CASSLSGGRDEKLFF
NA 15 TRBJ2-1 TRBD2 TRBV6-5 TGTGCCAGCAGTTCTACTAGCGGGAGGGCCTATGAGCAGTTCTTC CASSSTSGRAYEQFF
NA 12 TRBJ1-3 TRBD1 TRBV5-1 TGCGCCAGCTCGACAGGGGGAAACACCATATATTTT CASSTGGNTIYF
NA 15 TRBJ1-4 NA TRBV25-1 TGTGCCAGCAGTGAATGGGGACAAACTAATGAAAAACTGTTTTTT CASSEWGQTNEKLFF
NA 16 TRBJ2-7 TRBD1 TRBV5-6 TGTGCCAGCAGCTTGTGGGGCGGACAGGCAACCTACGAGCAGTACTTC CASSLWGGQATYEQYF
NA 16 TRBJ1-5 NA TRBV7-8 TGTGCCAGCAGCTTAACGCGGGCAAATAGCAATCAGCCCCAGCATTTT CASSLTRANSNQPQHF
NA 14 TRBJ2-1 TRBD2 TRBV5-1 TGCGCCAGCAGCCCGGGGGGCTCCTACAATGAGCAGTTCTTC CASSPGGSYNEQFF
once 12 TRBJ2-5 NA TRBV19 TGTGCCAGTAGTATGGAGGGAGTGACCCAGTACTTC CASSMEGVTQYF
once 13 TRBJ2-3 NA TRBV11-2 TGTGCCAGCAGCCACCAGGGCACAGATACGCAGTATTTT CASSHQGTDTQYF
NA 13 TRBJ2-5 NA TRBV6-5 TGTGCCAGCAGCCACAGGGTCCGAGAGACCCAGTACTTC CASSHRVRETQYF
NA 13 TRBJ1-1 NA TRBV19 TGTGCCAGTAGTGTATACGGGAACACTGAAGCTTTCTTT CASSVYGNTEAFF
once 14 TRBJ1-1 NA TRBV18 TGTGCCAGCTCACGAACCGGAGGGGACACTGAAGCTTTCTTT CASSRTGGDTEAFF
NA 14 TRBJ2-1 TRBD2 TRBV27 TGTGCCAGCGGGGCGGGAGTGTCGGCCAATGAGCAGTTCTTC CASGAGVSANEQFF
NA 13 TRBJ1-1 NA TRBV5-4 TGTGCCAGCAGCTTCAGGGAGGGCACTGAAGCTTTCTTT CASSFREGTEAFF
few 13 TRBJ1-4 TRBD1 TRBV28 TGTGCCAGCCGGGACAGGGGCGTCGAAAAACTGTTTTTT CASRDRGVEKLFF
NA 16 TRBJ2-6 NA TRBV19 TGTGCCAGTAGTGCGGGATCCCCCCGTGGGGCCAACGTCCTGACTTTC CASSAGSPRGANVLTF
NA 15 TRBJ2-2 TRBD2 TRBV9 TGTGCCAGCAGCGCTAGCGGGACGAACACCGGGGAGCTGTTTTTT CASSASGTNTGELFF
NA 13 TRBJ2-5 TRBD2 TRBV7-9 TGTGCCAGCAGCCTGCTGGGGGGGGAGACCCAGTACTTC CASSLLGGETQYF
NA 15 TRBJ2-7 TRBD2 TRBV7-9 TGTGCCAGCAGCTCACTAGCGGGAGGTGGTTACGAGCAGTACTTC CASSSLAGGGYEQYF
NA 19 TRBJ2-7 NA TRBV28 TGTGCCAGCAGTTATTCTTTGGCAGGGCGTCACCGTATTCGCTACGAGCAGTACTTC CASSYSLAGRHRIRYEQYF
NA 17 TRBJ2-6 NA TRBV11-1 TGTGCCAGCAGCTTAGGGCCAGGGCACTCTGGGGCCAACGTCCTGACTTTC CASSLGPGHSGANVLTF
once 16 TRBJ2-7 NA TRBV15 TGTGCCACCAGCAGAGGAGGAGGCGGAACCTCCTACGAGCAGTACTTC CATSRGGGGTSYEQYF
once 14 TRBJ2-7 NA TRBV6-1 TGTGCCAGCAGTGCTGAGAGGTGGGCCTACGAGCAGTACTTC CASSAERWAYEQYF
NA 15 TRBJ2-7 TRBD2 TRBV15 TGTGCCACCAGCAGAGGGACTAGCGGGACGTACGAGCAGTACTTC CATSRGTSGTYEQYF
NA 17 TRBJ2-1 TRBD2 TRBV5-1 TGCGCCAGCAGCTCCACCCGAAGCGGGAGGGCGGAGTATGAGCAGTTCTTC CASSSTRSGRAEYEQFF
NA 17 TRBJ2-1 TRBD2 TRBV9 TGTGCCAGCAGCGTAGGAGGGCTAGCGGGAGTGATAGATGAGCAGTTCTTC CASSVGGLAGVIDEQFF